Listed below are T cell receptor beta chains from one sample, sequenced in a study of cytomegalovirus exposure and HLA in healthy donors. Using immunoSEQ multiplex PCR, the repertoire was profiled, and TCRdb retains in-frame clones only, with some absent. The sample holds roughly 140,000 clones, 70% to 90% seen once. Material: PBMCs. The origin of the receptors is a woman between 18 and 29 years old in good health and CMV-seropositive. The CDR3 runs from the conserved cysteine through the conserved F or W. A D gene is named only where the DNA matches it firmly.

j_call,v_call,d_call,cdr3_length,cdr3_aa
TRBJ2-7,TRBV7-9,.,18,CASSLAPIVSGSVYEQYF
TRBJ1-2,TRBV27,TRBD1,14,CASSPGTGAHGYTF
TRBJ2-7,TRBV6-1,.,15,CASSDLTGSSYEQYF
TRBJ1-1,TRBV5-1,.,13,CASRVGRVGEAFF
TRBJ2-1,TRBV10-3,TRBD1,14,CAISDGTGDKTQFF
TRBJ2-3,TRBV11-2,.,15,CASSLVGARTDTQYF
TRBJ2-5,TRBV5-6,.,13,CASSRPRAETQYF
TRBJ2-7,TRBV6-7,.,16,CASSYSNGRRDREQYF
TRBJ2-1,TRBV7-9,.,14,CASSLTGSYNEQFF
TRBJ2-2,TRBV2,TRBD2,17,CASKKRTSGRGTGELFF
TRBJ2-7,TRBV10-2,.,13,CASSQDTSYEQYF
TRBJ2-1,TRBV10-3,.,16,CAISRPNPGSYNEQFF
TRBJ1-2,TRBV4-1,TRBD1,14,CASSQEKGARGYTF
TRBJ1-1,TRBV30,.,13,CAWSSAGNTEAFF
TRBJ1-2,TRBV30,.,13,CAWSVLRLYGYTF
TRBJ1-4,TRBV6-5,TRBD1,16,CASSYAAGTGNEKLFF
TRBJ2-7,TRBV30,TRBD1,15,CAWSVDTGGFYEQYF
TRBJ2-1,TRBV7-2,.,16,CASSLEIGSSYNEQFF
TRBJ2-2,TRBV6-5,.,14,CASSYALNTGELFF
TRBJ2-5,TRBV30,.,15,CAWSVQVGFGETQYF
TRBJ1-2,TRBV6-1,.,13,CASSEVQGHGYTF
TRBJ1-1,TRBV19,.,11,CASSMTSGAFF
TRBJ2-1,TRBV27,TRBD2,16,CASSVSPGLALNEQFF
TRBJ1-1,TRBV7-8,.,13,CASSPGVDTEAFF
TRBJ2-3,TRBV14,.,12,CASSLYTDTQYF
TRBJ1-1,TRBV7-9,.,9,CASSPRQVF
TRBJ2-7,TRBV11-2,.,13,CASSPARVYEQYF
TRBJ2-1,TRBV5-1,TRBD2,17,CASSLDLTSGIGNEQFF
TRBJ1-2,TRBV30,.,11,CACWGLYGYTF